This entry lists 23 T cell receptor beta chains sequenced from one sample in a study of beta chain features in type 1 diabetes. Whole-study findings and limits: All four CD4+ subsets of Type 1 diabetes patients contained TCRB CDR3s that were moderately but significantly shorter.

Sequencing targeted expressed TCRB transcripts, as all isolated RNA had been reverse transcribed. Profiled with immunoSEQ multiplex PCR; TCRdb holds only in-frame clones, not every one. The table lists approximately 16,000 clones, roughly two thirds of them singletons. These receptors lack a known antigen. Input material: stem cell memory CD4+ T cells from blood. The receptor set was obtained from a man aged 30-40 years with type 1 diabetes.

J is TRBJ2-3 and V is TRBV30, with 9 bases that match TRBD1. Trimming at V came to 2 bases and at J to 7 bases, leaving 7 bases not matched to a gene. CDR1 and CDR2 (germline): GTSNPN, SVGIG (reference sequence). The CDR3 is made up of 14 amino acids. CDR3 in amino acids: CAWSPGQGRNTQYF. The CDR3 DNA reads TGTGCCTGGAGTCCGGGACAGGGAAGAAATACGCAGTATTTT. Full variable domain (rest looked up from reference TRBV30 and TRBJ2-3): SQTIHQWPATLVQPVGSPLSLECTVEGTSNPNLYWYRQAAGRGLQLLFYSVGIGQISSEVPQNLSASRPQDRQFILSSKKLLLSDSGFYLCAWSPGQGRNTQYFGPGTRLTVL.

V usage is TRBV7-2 and J usage is TRBJ1-5; D not certain. The CDR3 is 13 residues long. CDR1 and CDR2 (germline): SGHTA, FQGNSA. Trimming removed 6 bases at V and 0 bases at J, with 6 bases between. The CDR3 region is CASRISSNQPQHF. CDR3 in DNA: TGTGCCAGCAGGATCAGTAGCAATCAGCCCCAGCATTTT.

The chain uses TRBV11-2 and TRBJ2-7; perhaps TRBD2 as D (5 bases). CDR3 length equals 16 residues. Trimming stripped 5 bases from V and 0 bases from J, with 17 bases between. Germline CDR1 SGHAT, CDR2 FQNNGV. The CDR3 sequence: CASSPPGFSSSYEQYF. In nucleotides, the CDR3 is TGTGCCAGCAGCCCCCCGGGGTTTTCAAGCTCCTACGAGCAGTACTTC.

This chain joins TRBV6-1 and TRBJ2-5, with TRBD2 as a possible D gene (6 bases). V lost 6 bases, J lost 0 bases, and 11 bases lay in between. The CDR3 consists of 14 residues. CDR1 MNHNS and CDR2 SASEGT come from the germline V gene. The CDR3 DNA reads as TGTGCCAGCAGGGGACTGCCTAACCAAGAGACCCAGTACTTC. It yields the protein CASRGLPNQETQYF.

A few counts support this clone. The rearrangement links TRBV18 to TRBJ2-1, with a possible D match to TRBD2 (5 bases). Germline CDR1 and CDR2: KGHSH and LQKENI. The V and J ends lost 3 bases and 3 bases respectively, with 12 bases between them. The CDR3 has 15 amino acids. The CDR3 region has the DNA TGTGCCAGCTCACCCCAGACTGGAGGCTACAATGAGCAGTTCTTC. Its protein product is CASSPQTGGYNEQFF.

J is TRBJ1-4 and V is TRBV28; D might be TRBD1 (5 bases). Germline-derived CDR1 and CDR2 are MDHEN and SYDVKM. V was shortened by 8 bases and J by 7 bases, with 26 bases between the two germline ends. The CDR3 is made up of 17 amino acids. The CDR3: CASVAQGLGPGSEKLFF. DNA for the CDR3: TGTGCCAGCGTGGCTCAGGGCCTCGGGCCCGGCAGTGAAAAACTGTTTTTT.

J is TRBJ2-7 and V is TRBV10-3; TRBD1 matches at 10 bases. V lost 4 bases and J lost 5; bases outside the gene matches: 8. The length of the CDR3 is 15 residues. The V gene's germline CDR1 is ENHRY and CDR2 SYGVKD. CDR3 loop: CAISGPGQGFHEQYF. CDR3 bases: TGTGCCATCAGTGGGCCGGGACAGGGGTTCCACGAGCAGTACTTC.

J is TRBJ2-7 and V is TRBV9, with 9 positions matching TRBD2. CDR1 SGDLS and CDR2 YYNGEE come from the germline V gene. Trimming removed 0 bases from V and 2 bases from J; junction bases left unmatched: 3. The CDR3 is made up of 15 amino acids. DNA of the CDR3: TGTGCCAGCAGCGTAGGGGCTAGCGGGGCCTACGAGCAGTACTTC. Its translation is CASSVGASGAYEQYF.

The chain recombines TRBV2 with TRBJ1-1; D is possibly TRBD1 (5 bases). V was shortened by 10 bases and J by 3 bases, with 15 bases between the two germline ends. The germline V gene encodes CDR1 SNHLY and CDR2 FYNNEI. The CDR3 runs to 13 residues. Here the CDR3 reads CATHAGQDTEAFF. CDR3 DNA sequence: TGTGCCACTCACGCAGGGCAGGACACTGAAGCTTTCTTT.

The rearrangement uses TRBV7-3 and TRBJ2-7; TRBD1 agrees at 10 bases. Germline loops: CDR1 SGHTA, CDR2 FQGTGA. CDR3 length: 16 residues. After removal of 6 bases from V and 3 bases from J, the junction contained 11 bases not matched to a gene. DNA of the CDR3: TGTGCCAGCAGTCAGACAGGGGGCGCAGCTTTCTACGAGCAGTACTTC. It encodes CASSQTGGAAFYEQYF.

This chain links TRBV7-3 with TRBJ1-1; 10 nucleotides agree with TRBD1. Germline CDR1 SGHTA, CDR2 FQGTGA. The CDR3 has 15 amino acids. Trimming removed 1 base from V and 3 bases from J; junction bases left unmatched: 2. CDR3 nucleotides: TGTGCCAGCAGCTTAAGACAGGGGGCGGACACTGAAGCTTTCTTT. This encodes CASSLRQGADTEAFF.

This chain uses TRBV6-6 with TRBJ2-3, with 7 bases identical to TRBD2. Germline CDR1 is MNHNY and CDR2 is SVGAGI (reference sequence). The J segment lost 0 bases and the V segment lost 7 bases, leaving 4 bases of the junction unmatched. The CDR3 spans 14 residues. The CDR3 region has the DNA TGTGCCAGCACGGGGGGATGGAGCACAGATACGCAGTATTTT. Translating gives CASTGGWSTDTQYF.

The rearrangement links TRBV9 to TRBJ1-4; 7 bases align to TRBD1. Germline V CDR1 and CDR2: SGDLS, YYNGEE. The junction had 7 bases not matched to a gene; V was cut back by 0 bases and J by 8 bases. CDR3 length: 15 amino acids. In DNA form, the CDR3 reads TGTGCCAGCAGCGTAGGCACAGGGGTGAACGAAAAACTGTTTTTT. It translates to CASSVGTGVNEKLFF. The whole variable domain, filled in from reference TRBV9 and TRBJ1-4, reads DSGVTQTPKHLITATGQRVTLRCSPRSGDLSVYWYQQSLDQGLQFLIQYYNGEERAKGNILERFSAQQFPDLHSELNLSSLELGDSALYFCASSVGTGVNEKLFFGSGTQLSVL.

The V call is TRBV2, the J call TRBJ1-2; a weak D match, TRBD1 (5 bases). CDR3 size: 16 residues. V shed 8 bases and J shed 3 bases, with 22 bases lying between them. The V gene's germline CDR1 is SNHLY and CDR2 FYNNEI. The CDR3 bases are TGTGCCAGCTCCATCCCGAGGAACAGGCGAGACTATGGCTACACCTTC. It is translated as CASSIPRNRRDYGYTF.

The V call is TRBV5-1, the J call TRBJ2-7; TRBD1 is a possible D gene (6 bases). The CDR3 is 14 amino acids. V was trimmed by 3 bases and J by 7 bases, leaving 17 bases between them. Germline loops: CDR1 SGHRS, CDR2 YFSETQ. The CDR3 sequence: CASSSYRAEGEQYF. The CDR3 DNA is TGCGCCAGCAGCTCTTACAGGGCCGAGGGGGAGCAGTACTTC.

Points on this clone: The junction departs from germline at one end; a sequencing error may be responsible. V usage is TRBV7-7 and J usage is TRBJ2-3; D unresolved. The CDR3 consists of 13 residues. Germline CDR1 SSHAT, CDR2 FNYEAQ (reference sequence). This chain's CDR3 is CASSLELLDTQYF. CDR3 DNA: TGTGCTAGCAGCTTAGAGCTATTAGATACGCAGTATTTT. The entire variable domain, with the rest obtained from reference TRBV7-7 and TRBJ2-3, is as follows: GAGVSQSPRYKVTKRGQDVTLRCDPISSHATLYWYQQALGQGPEFLTYFNYEAQPDKSGLPSDRFSAERPEGSISTLTIQRTEQRDSAMYRCASSLELLDTQYFGPGTRLTVL.

This clone showed up just a few times. One end of the junction fails to match germline, which may point to a read error. The CDR3 sequence: CSCGDRGHWNTEAFF. The CDR3 nucleotides are TGTTCCTGTGGGGACAGGGGGCATTGGAACACTGAAGCTTTCTTT. The V call is TRBV30, the J call TRBJ1-1; 12 nucleotides agree with TRBD1. The CDR3 is 15 residues long. The germline CDR1 and CDR2 sequences are GTSNPN and SVGIG (reference sequence). The full variable domain, in which reference TRBV30 and TRBJ1-1 provide the parts outside the CDR3, is SQTIHQWPATLVQPVGSPLSLECTVEGTSNPNLYWYRQAAGRGLQLLFYSVGIGQISSEVPQNLSASRPQDRQFILSSKKLLLSDSGFYLCSCGDRGHWNTEAFFGQGTRLTVV.

This clone was counted a few times. The chain employs TRBV18 and TRBJ2-7; no firm D call. Germline V lookup: CDR1 KGHSH, CDR2 LQKENI. The CDR3 extends over 14 amino acids. Trimming removed 4 bases from V and 4 bases from J, with 14 bases in between. For the CDR3, the DNA is TGTGCCAGCTCACAGTTTGAGAGTCGATACGAGCAGTACTTC. Translated: CASSQFESRYEQYF.

The genes are TRBV29-1 and TRBJ2-6; 7 bases line up with TRBD1. Germline V lookup: CDR1 SQVTM, CDR2 ANQGSEA. Trimming cost V 5 bases and J 2 bases; bases outside gene matches: 6. The CDR3 covers 15 residues. The CDR3 region has the DNA TGCAGCGTTTCACAGGGGATAACTGGGGCCAACGTCCTGACTTTC. Its protein is CSVSQGITGANVLTF.

The genes are TRBV6-5 and TRBJ1-6; D might be TRBD1 (5 bases). CDR3 length: 15 residues. Germline values: CDR1 MNHEY, CDR2 SVGAGI. V dropped 6 bases and J dropped 7 bases, with 16 bases sitting between them. DNA of the CDR3: TGTGCCAGCAGGTTAAGCGCAGGGTACAATTCACCCCTCCACTTT. It encodes CASRLSAGYNSPLHF.

The rearrangement joins TRBV28 to TRBJ2-6; 8 nucleotides agree with TRBD1. Germline loops: CDR1 MDHEN, CDR2 SYDVKM. This CDR3 has 15 residues. Trimming took 4 bases from V and 3 from J; bases not matched to a gene: 2. CDR3 residues: CASSSTGGGANVLTF. CDR3 DNA: TGTGCCAGCAGTTCAACAGGGGGTGGGGCCAACGTCCTGACTTTC.

V gene TRBV5-1 combines with J gene TRBJ2-4, with D maybe TRBD2 (7 bases). Trimming cost V 4 bases and J 6 bases, with 14 bases left between them. This CDR3 region has 14 residues. The germline CDR1 and CDR2 sequences are SGHRS and YFSETQ. The CDR3 loop reads CASSKGGSGNIQYF. The CDR3 coding sequence is TGCGCCAGCAGCAAGGGGGGGTCAGGAAACATTCAGTACTTC.

The rearrangement joins TRBV4-2 to TRBJ2-7; 7 bases fit TRBD1. The CDR3 has 16 amino acids. Germline V gives CDR1 LGHNA, CDR2 YNFKEQ. Losses at the gene ends were 4 bases for V and 2 bases for J; bases not matched to a gene: 11. CDR3: CASSRTTGTETYEQYF. In DNA form, the CDR3 reads TGTGCCAGCAGCCGGACGACAGGGACGGAGACCTACGAGCAGTACTTC.